A selection of T cell receptor beta chains follows, all from one sample in a study of spatial heterogeneity in lung cancer. TCRdb reprocessed the 5' RACE reads with MiXCR, giving one entry per CDR3 protein. The sample contains about 82,000 distinct CDR3 sequences, approximately 12% of which appear only once. Sequenced material: PBMCs, taken at surgery. The receptors derive from a male donor with early-stage non-small cell lung cancer. CDR3s include the opening cysteine and the closing phenylalanine or tryptophan. D genes are given only for firm matches. Size is omitted from some rows. Given values are once, few, many or a class for expanded clones.

>TRBV10-1|TRBD1|-|TRBJ2-5
TGCGCCAGCAGTGAGAAGACAGGGGTTGGGACCCAGTACTTC
CASSEKTGVGTQYF
>TRBV29-1|TRBD2|few|TRBJ2-5
TGCAGCGTTGAAAGCGGGAGTAGGGAGACCCAGTACTTC
CSVESGSRETQYF
>TRBV2|-|many|TRBJ1-1
TGTGCCAGCAGTGAAGAGGGGCGGACTGAAGCTTTCTTT
CASSEEGRTEAFF
>TRBV29-1|TRBD2|few|TRBJ2-5
TGCAGCGTGCAGGGACTAGCGGGAGAGACCCAGTACTTC
CSVQGLAGETQYF
>TRBV19|TRBD1|few|TRBJ1-3
TGTGCCAGTAGCGGGACAGGAGGCAGGACTGGAAACACCATATATTTT
CASSGTGGRTGNTIYF
>TRBV5-1|TRBD1|many|TRBJ2-2
TGCGCCAGCAGCCTGAAACAGGGGGCGGCCGGGGAGCTGTTTTTT
CASSLKQGAAGELFF
>TRBV20-1|TRBD1|few|TRBJ1-2
TGCAGTGCGGGGGACAGGGAGGGCTATGGCTACACCTTC
CSAGDREGYGYTF
>TRBV29-1|-|few|TRBJ2-3
TGCAGCGTTGAAGGCCGTAGTGCGGATACGCAGTATTTT
CSVEGRSADTQYF
>TRBV13|TRBD1|-|TRBJ1-2
TGTGCCAGCAGCCAGGGGGGCCGTTATGGCTACACCTTC
CASSQGGRYGYTF
>TRBV29-1|-|-|TRBJ2-7
TGCAGCGTTGGTCTAGCAGGCCCCTACGAGCAGTACTTC
CSVGLAGPYEQYF
>TRBV19|-|-|TRBJ1-1
TGTGCCAGTAGTATGAGTGACAGCATGAACACTGAAGCTTTCTTT
CASSMSDSMNTEAFF
>TRBV3-1|TRBD2|few|TRBJ2-3
TGTGCCAGCAGCCAAGACCCGGCGGGAGATAGCACAGATACGCAGTATTTT
CASSQDPAGDSTDTQYF